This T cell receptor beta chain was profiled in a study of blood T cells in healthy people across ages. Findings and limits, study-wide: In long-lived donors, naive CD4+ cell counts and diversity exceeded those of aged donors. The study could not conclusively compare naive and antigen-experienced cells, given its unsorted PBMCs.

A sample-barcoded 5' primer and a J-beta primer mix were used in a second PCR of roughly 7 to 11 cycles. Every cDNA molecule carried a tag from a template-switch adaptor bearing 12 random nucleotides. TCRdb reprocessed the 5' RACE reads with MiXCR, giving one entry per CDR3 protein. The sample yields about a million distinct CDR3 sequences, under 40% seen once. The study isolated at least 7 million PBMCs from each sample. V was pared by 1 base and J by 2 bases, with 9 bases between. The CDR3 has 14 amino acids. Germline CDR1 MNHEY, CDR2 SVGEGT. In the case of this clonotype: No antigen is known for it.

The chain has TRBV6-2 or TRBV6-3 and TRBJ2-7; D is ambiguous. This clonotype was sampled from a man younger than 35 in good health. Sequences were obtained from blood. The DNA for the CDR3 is TGTGCCAGCAGTTACTATGGCGGAACCTACGAGCAGTACTTC. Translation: CASSYYGGTYEQYF.